The next 10 T cell receptor beta chains were all read from a single sample in a study of sequential checkpoint blockade in melanoma. The treatment here: randomized to nivolumab then ipilimumab (arm A) or the reverse (arm B). The repertoire was sequenced with immunoSEQ multiplex PCR; TCRdb's copy has only in-frame clones and lacks some. The profile shows roughly 1,000 clones, approximately 20% of them singletons. Sequenced material: tumor tissue (inferred from file names), taken from a patient given nivolumab and ipilimumab in sequence. The receptors stem from a human donor with melanoma.

This clone turned up a few times. The rearrangement uses TRBV28 and TRBJ2-4; the D gene is possibly TRBD1 (6 bases). The CDR3 sequence is 15 residues long. Germline lookup yields CDR1 MDHEN and CDR2 SYDVKM. V was trimmed by 4 bases and J by 0 bases, leaving 10 bases between them. CDR3 in amino acids: CASSSGTLAKNIQYF. CDR3 in DNA: TGTGCCAGCAGTTCTGGGACACTAGCCAAAAACATTCAGTACTTC.

The V call is TRBV14, the J call TRBJ2-3, with TRBD2 as a possible D gene (6 bases). This CDR3 contains 14 residues. V lost 1 base, J lost 6 bases, and 11 bases lay in between. Germline loops: CDR1 SGHDN, CDR2 FVKESK. The DNA for the CDR3 is TGTGCCAGCAGCCAAGTCAGAGGAGGGGATACGCAGTATTTT. Encoded protein: CASSQVRGGDTQYF.

This chain connects TRBV6-8 to TRBJ1-1; 8 nucleotides match TRBD1. The CDR3 has 13 residues. Trimming at V came to 5 bases and at J to 11 bases, leaving 10 bases not matched to a gene. Germline V lookup: CDR1 MNHGY, CDR2 SAAAGT. The CDR3 sequence is CASSKQGGSNAFF. The CDR3 coding sequence is TGTGCCAGCAGTAAACAGGGGGGAAGCAACGCTTTCTTT.

The V and J genes are TRBV15 and TRBJ2-3; TRBD2 aligns across 7 bases. Trimming cost V 6 bases and J 0 bases; bases outside gene matches: 9. Germline-derived CDR1 and CDR2 are LNHNV and YYDKDF (reference sequence). The CDR3 totals 16 residues. CDR3 amino acids: CATSTGRSGSTDTQYF. The CDR3 bases are TGTGCCACCAGTACCGGGAGGAGCGGGAGCACAGATACGCAGTATTTT.

The chain carries TRBV6-8 and TRBJ2-3; D is unclear. The V end lost 6 bases, the J end lost 7 bases, and 14 bases lay between the germline ends. The CDR3 is 13 amino acids. Germline CDR1 reads MNHGY; CDR2 reads SAAAGT. CDR3 coding DNA: TGTGCCAGCAGAACCCTCGGAGAAAATACGCAGTATTTT. Residues: CASRTLGENTQYF.

This clone is termed medium-sized. The rearrangement links TRBV11-3 to TRBJ2-7, with 8 bases lining up with TRBD1. V was clipped by 5 bases and J by 3 bases; unmatched bases: 9. This CDR3 contains 15 residues. Germline CDR1 reads SGHNT; CDR2 reads YENEEA. The CDR3 loop reads CASSLRTGSHYEQYF. In DNA form, the CDR3 reads TGTGCCAGCAGCCTCCGGACAGGGAGTCACTACGAGCAGTACTTC.

V and J are TRBV29-1 and TRBJ2-1; 7 nucleotides match TRBD2. Looked up from germline, CDR1 is SQVTM and CDR2 is ANQGSEA. The CDR3 consists of 14 residues. The J segment lost 3 bases and the V segment lost 6 bases, leaving 8 bases of the junction unmatched. CDR3 nucleotide sequence: TGCAGCGTGGGGGGGATAGCCAACTACAATGAGCAGTTCTTC. This translates into CSVGGIANYNEQFF.

The V and J genes are TRBV30 and TRBJ2-1, with 7 bases matching TRBD1. CDR1 is GTSNPN and CDR2 is SVGIG in the germline V gene (reference sequence). The CDR3 runs to 15 residues. After removal of 2 bases from V and 4 bases from J, the junction contained 8 bases not matched to a gene. CDR3 DNA sequence: TGTGCCTGGAGTAGAACAGGGGCAAGTTACAATGAGCAGTTCTTC. Translation gives CAWSRTGASYNEQFF.

A few counts support this clone. The V and J genes are TRBV6-8 and TRBJ2-7, with a possible D match to TRBD2 (5 bases). The CDR3 is 14 residues long. Trimming took off 2 bases at V and 0 bases at J, with 8 bases between the two ends. Germline V gene sequence: CDR1 MNHGY, CDR2 SAAAGT. Here the CDR3 DNA reads TGTGCCAGCAGTTACGATCTAGCCTCCTACGAGCAGTACTTC. It translates to CASSYDLASYEQYF.

This clone showed up just a few times. The rearrangement uses TRBV6-8 and TRBJ2-1; TRBD2 matches 7 bases. V shed 9 bases and J 0 bases; nucleotides not matched to a gene: 8. Looked up from germline, CDR1 is MNHGY and CDR2 is SAAAGT. The CDR3 extends over 15 amino acids. CDR3 nucleotides: TGTGCCAGTTTGGCGGGGGTGAGCTCCTACAATGAGCAGTTCTTC. Residues: CASLAGVSSYNEQFF.